This TCR beta chain was captured in a study of PD-1 blockade in classical Hodgkin lymphoma. The study, taken as a whole, reports: Causes of the repertoire differences remain undefined, possibly disease activity or prior therapy. Whoever responded completely had baseline diversity much like that seen in newly diagnosed patients. Patients who began taking nivolumab under 1 year after ASCT were left out.

Time point meaning: cycle 4 day 1 (C4D1), after less than 7 weeks of nivolumab. All trial patients relapsed after autologous stem cell transplantation. The study purified CD4+ T cells from thawed PBMCs using magnetic negative selection. The study recorded best responses of complete response, partial response or progressive disease. Profiling relied on immunoSEQ multiplex PCR, and the TCRdb table lists in-frame clones only, not all of them. Of about 28,000 clones listed, more than 60% are singletons. CDR3 length equals 15 residues. Trimming removed 2 bases at V and 2 bases at J, with 12 bases between. CDR1 LNHDA and CDR2 SQIVND come from the germline V gene (reference sequence). Worth noting for this clone: What it recognizes is unknown.

This specimen consisted of CD4+ T cells from blood, obtained before the fourth cycle of nivolumab. The chain is built from TRBV19 and TRBJ1-1; the D gene is possibly TRBD1 (6 bases). This receptor was obtained from a human donor with classical Hodgkin lymphoma. CDR3 in amino acids: CASSIMGGGNTEAFF. The CDR3, as DNA: TGTGCCAGTAGTATAATGGGGGGCGGCAACACTGAAGCTTTCTTT.